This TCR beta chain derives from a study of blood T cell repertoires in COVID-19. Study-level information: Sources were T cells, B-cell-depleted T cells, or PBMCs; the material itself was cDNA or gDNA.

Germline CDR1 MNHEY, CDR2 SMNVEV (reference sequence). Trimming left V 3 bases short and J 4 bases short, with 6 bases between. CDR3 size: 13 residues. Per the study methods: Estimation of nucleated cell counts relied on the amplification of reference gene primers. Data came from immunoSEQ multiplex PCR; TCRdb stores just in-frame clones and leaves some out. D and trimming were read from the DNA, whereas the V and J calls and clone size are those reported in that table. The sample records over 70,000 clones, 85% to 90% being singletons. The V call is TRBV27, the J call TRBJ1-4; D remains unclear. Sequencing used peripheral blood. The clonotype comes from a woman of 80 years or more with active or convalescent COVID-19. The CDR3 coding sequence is TGTGCCAGCAGTTTTGTAGTTAATGAAAAACTGTTTTTT. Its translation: CASSFVVNEKLFF. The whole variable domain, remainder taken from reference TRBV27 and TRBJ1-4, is EAQVTQNPRYLITVTGKKLTVTCSQNMNHEYMSWYRQDPGLGLRQIYYSMNVEVTDKGDVPEGYKVSRKEKRNFPLILESPSPNQTSLYFCASSFVVNEKLFFGSGTQLSVL.